This is a list of T cell receptor beta chains from one sample in a study of T cell changes during pregnancy in multiple sclerosis. Here immunoSEQ multiplex PCR was the method, and the copy in TCRdb shows in-frame clones only, minus some. Here the sample spans under 65,000 clones, 90% to 95% being singletons. Sequenced here: CD8+ T cells from peripheral blood mononuclear cells, sampled after pregnancy. Receptors were obtained from a female donor with multiple sclerosis, enrolled in a pregnancy study. The CDR3 runs from the conserved cysteine through the conserved F or W. A D gene is named only where the DNA matches it firmly. Where a row states a size, it is once, few, many or the class of an expanded clone; other rows omit it.

len | d_gene | abundance | j_gene | v_gene | CDR3nt | CDR3aa
14 | TRBD1 | - | TRBJ1-5 | TRBV4-1 | TGCGCCAGCAGCCTCAGAACAGGGGAGCAGCCCCAGCATTTT | CASSLRTGEQPQHF
15 | - | - | TRBJ2-1 | TRBV6-5 | TGTGCCAGCACCCCACAGGCAGGTTTCTACAATGAGCAGTTCTTC | CASTPQAGFYNEQFF
13 | - | - | TRBJ2-2 | TRBV19 | TGTGCCAGTATAGACAGCTACACCGGGGAGCTGTTTTTT | CASIDSYTGELFF
17 | TRBD2 | - | TRBJ2-2 | TRBV4-3 | TGCGCCAGCAGCCAAGCGGCGCTAGCGGTAAACACCGGGGAGCTGTTTTTT | CASSQAALAVNTGELFF
16 | - | - | TRBJ1-5 | TRBV30 | TGTGCCTGGACCGAGAGGCTCGGGTTAGGCAATCAGCCCCAGCATTTT | CAWTERLGLGNQPQHF
15 | TRBD1 | - | TRBJ1-2 | TRBV28 | TGTGCCAGCAGTTCTCCGACAGGGGGCGCCGGTGGCTACACCTTC | CASSSPTGGAGGYTF
15 | TRBD2 | - | TRBJ2-2 | TRBV28 | TGTGCCAGCAGTTCTCTAGCGGGAGACACCGGGGAGCTGTTTTTT | CASSSLAGDTGELFF
14 | - | few | TRBJ2-7 | TRBV10-1 | TGCGCCAGCAGTGAGTGGCGGATTCCCTACGAGCAGTACTTC | CASSEWRIPYEQYF
14 | - | - | TRBJ2-2 | TRBV7-6 | TGTGCCAGCAGCTTGGTGGTGAGCACCGGGGAGCTGTTTTTT | CASSLVVSTGELFF
16 | - | - | TRBJ1-1 | TRBV28 | TGTGCCAGCAGTTTATGGAACCACCCGACTCACACTGAAGCTTTCTTT | CASSLWNHPTHTEAFF
16 | - | - | TRBJ2-1 | TRBV9 | TGTGCCAGCAGCTCCCGTGGGGGGAGAAGCTACAATGAGCAGTTCTTC | CASSSRGGRSYNEQFF
15 | - | - | TRBJ2-1 | TRBV30 | TGTGCCTGGAGAGATACAGGAGAATACTACAATGAGCAGTTCTTC | CAWRDTGEYYNEQFF
13 | TRBD1 | - | TRBJ2-5 | TRBV7-9 | TGTGCCAGCAAGGGACAGGGCGGAGAGACCCAGTACTTC | CASKGQGGETQYF
15 | - | - | TRBJ2-7 | TRBV19 | TGTGCCAGTAGTATCTTACATACGAACCCCTACGAGCAGTACTTC | CASSILHTNPYEQYF
15 | - | - | TRBJ2-7 | TRBV27 | TGTGCCAGCAGTTTTTCGGGGGTGAGCTCCTACGAGCAGTACTTC | CASSFSGVSSYEQYF
16 | - | - | TRBJ1-2 | TRBV6-5 | TGTGCCAGCAGTTACTTGGTCCAGGAATTCAAACTGGGCTACACCTTC | CASSYLVQEFKLGYTF
16 | TRBD2 | - | TRBJ2-1 | TRBV19 | TGTGCCAGTAGTATGAATAGGGCTAGCGGGTATACTGAGCAGTTCTTC | CASSMNRASGYTEQFF
15 | - | - | TRBJ1-1 | TRBV27 | TGTGCCACCGCACCCATCACGGGGATGAACACTGAAGCTTTCTTT | CATAPITGMNTEAFF
15 | TRBD2 | - | TRBJ2-7 | TRBV16 | TGTGCCAGCAGCCAATTCGGGGGGACTACTTACGAGCAGTACTTC | CASSQFGGTTYEQYF
15 | - | few | TRBJ2-7 | TRBV4-2 | TGTGCCAGCAGCCAAGAGCGGGACAGCTCCTACGAGCAGTACTTC | CASSQERDSSYEQYF
14 | - | - | TRBJ1-5 | TRBV28 | TGTGCCAGCAGTTTCAAGGGGGTGAATCAGCCCCAGCATTTT | CASSFKGVNQPQHF
16 | - | - | TRBJ1-2 | TRBV11-2 | TGTGCCAGCAGCGGCTACGCGGTTCGGGAAGGCTATGGCTACACCTTC | CASSGYAVREGYGYTF
15 | TRBD1 | - | TRBJ2-3 | TRBV28 | TGTGCCAGCAGTTTATGGGACAGGCGCACAGATACGCAGTATTTT | CASSLWDRRTDTQYF
16 | TRBD1 | - | TRBJ2-2 | TRBV4-3 | TGCGCCAGCAGCCAAGAGGACAGGGGGAACACCGGGGAGCTGTTTTTT | CASSQEDRGNTGELFF
18 | TRBD2 | - | TRBJ2-1 | TRBV13 | TGTGCCAGCAGCCCGTTACTAGCGGGAGGGCCGATGTACAATGAGCAGTTCTTC | CASSPLLAGGPMYNEQFF
11 | TRBD1 | - | TRBJ1-2 | TRBV6-6 | TGTGCCAGCAGCACAGGGGATGGCTACACCTTC | CASSTGDGYTF
15 | TRBD2 | once | TRBJ2-7 | TRBV6-6 | TGTGCCAGCAGCCGCGGGACTAGCGGGAGTTGGGAGCAGTACTTC | CASSRGTSGSWEQYF
13 | TRBD1 | - | TRBJ2-7 | TRBV2 | TGTGCCAGCAAGGGCAGGGGGACCTACGAGCAGTACTTC | CASKGRGTYEQYF
15 | TRBD2 | - | TRBJ2-7 | TRBV6-1 | TGTGCCAGCAACCCAGCGCTAGCGGAACTCTACGAGCAGTACTTC | CASNPALAELYEQYF
16 | - | - | TRBJ1-5 | TRBV19 | TGTGCCAGTAGTATAGATCAGTTCCCCGCGGAACAGCCCCAGCATTTT | CASSIDQFPAEQPQHF